This T cell receptor (beta chain) stems from a study of radiotherapy plus CTLA-4 blockade in lung cancer. Study context: About 17% of enrolled patients responded objectively, and roughly 30% had disease control.

On this clone itself: Its antigen is as yet unknown.

The CDR3 runs to 15 residues. V trimming: 3 bases; J trimming: 5 bases; junction bases outside the gene matches: 4. Germline V gene lookup returns CDR1 MRHNA and CDR2 SNTAGT. Those patients who had chemo-refractory metastatic non-small-cell lung cancer were given focal radiation along with CTLA-4 blockade through ipilimumab. Repertoires were generated with immunoSEQ multiplex PCR, while TCRdb's copy carries only in-frame clones and drops some. The table lists under 65,000 clones, around four fifths of them singletons, with more than 5.5% in the top ten. Study-level findings and limits: Radiotherapy with ipilimumab was followed by blood expansion of tumor-derived clones. Reports state that early shifts in blood T cell clones, with interferon-beta, best predicted response.

This receptor was identified in a human donor with non-small cell lung cancer whose response to radiotherapy plus ipilimumab could not be evaluated. Source: peripheral blood, taken from a patient treated with radiotherapy plus ipilimumab. The chain is built from TRBV6-4 and TRBJ2-1, with 10 bases that match TRBD2. Written as DNA, the CDR3 is TGTGCCAGCAGTGAAGCGGGAGGGGTCCACAATGAGCAGTTCTTC. This sequence encodes CASSEAGGVHNEQFF.